This T cell receptor (beta chain) is drawn from a study of blood T cells in healthy people across ages. Study-wide points: Higher diversity, along with more naive CD4+ cells, distinguished long-lived donors from aged donors. Changes in expanded clonotypes were possibly confounded, as the CMV status of donors was unknown. In these data, TCR beta diversity tracked strongly with naive T cell percentage.

A J-beta primer mix and a sample-barcoded 5' primer were used in a second PCR of roughly 7 to 12 cycles. TCRdb used MiXCR to reprocess the 5' RACE reads, holding one entry per CDR3 protein. In the table there are approximately 810,000 distinct CDR3 sequences, around 30% of which are singletons. In the case of this clonotype: Antigen unknown.

CDR3 length equals 13 residues. Trimming left V 5 bases short and J 2 bases short, with 10 bases between. Germline values: CDR1 SGHDT, CDR2 YYEEEE. Healthy Caucasians from Russia aged 6 to 90 served as donors. The sequence came from an elderly woman in good health. Input material: blood. The chain is built from TRBV5-6 and TRBJ1-2; weak D call: TRBD1 (5 bases). CDR3 nucleotide sequence: TGTGCCAGCAGGGTGGGACCGAACTATGGCTACACCTTC. Translation gives CASRVGPNYGYTF.